The 26 T cell receptor beta chains in this list originate from one sample, sequenced in a study of T cells in Graves' hyperthyroidism and ophthalmopathy. Amplification targeted TCR beta CDR3 regions from RNA transcripts. An initial round of RT-PCR targeting the TCR CDR3 relied on the HTBI primer set. TCRdb re-called the multiplex PCR reads with MiXCR, one entry per CDR3 protein. The sample yields about 360,000 distinct CDR3 sequences, less than 15% seen once. The specimen sequenced was blood. The receptors come from a woman between 18 and 29 years old with Graves' hyperthyroidism.

There are many counts of this clonotype. The rearrangement joins TRBV5-6 to TRBJ1-5; a possible D gene is TRBD1 (6 bases). The CDR3 extends over 16 amino acids. Trimming took 0 bases from V and 1 from J, leaving 11 bases between them. CDR1 is SGHDT, CDR2 YYEEEE, per germline. This CDR3 is CASSLAARGSNQPQHF. The DNA for the CDR3 is TGTGCCAGCAGCTTGGCCGCCAGGGGAAGCAATCAGCCCCAGCATTTT.

This clonotype was seen many times. V gene TRBV28 combines with J gene TRBJ2-5; D tentatively reads TRBD1 or TRBD2 (6 bases each). CDR1 MDHEN and CDR2 SYDVKM come from the germline V gene. The V end lost 7 bases, the J end lost 4 bases, and 13 bases lay between the germline ends. The CDR3 is 13 residues long. The CDR3 sequence: CASNGGGGETQYF. CDR3 DNA sequence: TGTGCCAGCAATGGAGGGGGAGGAGAGACCCAGTACTTC.

This clonotype was observed a few times. This may be a read error: a much more frequent sequence differs by one nucleotide. The CDR3 coding sequence is TGTGCCAGCAGCTCTGACAGGGGGGACGGTAAAGCTTTCTTT. Translated, it gives CASSSDRGDGKAFF. This chain uses TRBV11-2 with TRBJ1-1, with TRBD1 identical over 9 bases. V dropped 4 bases and J dropped 9; count of bases not matched to a gene: 9. Germline loops: CDR1 SGHAT, CDR2 FQNNGV. The CDR3 consists of 14 residues.

This clonotype was seen many times. The CDR3 nucleotides are TGTGCCAGCAGCCCCTTACTAGCGGGGGGCACAGATACGCAGTATTTT. Translation: CASSPLLAGGTDTQYF. J is TRBJ2-3 and V is TRBV27; TRBD2 matches 11 bases. This CDR3 comprises 16 residues. V lost 6 bases, J lost 1 base, and 6 bases stayed unmatched. Germline V gene sequence: CDR1 MNHEY, CDR2 SMNVEV (reference sequence).

This clonotype was seen at least ten times. This rearrangement joins TRBV11-3 to TRBJ2-1; 9 bases agree with TRBD1. CDR1 and CDR2 from the germline V gene are SGHNT and YENEEA. The CDR3 contains 14 residues. With 3 bases clipped from V and 10 bases from J, the junction kept 7 bases outside the gene matches. The CDR3, as DNA: TGTGCCAGCAGCTTCGAACAGGGGGCAGGGGAGCAGTTCTTC. It codes for CASSFEQGAGEQFF. The whole variable domain, remainder taken from reference TRBV11-3 and TRBJ2-1, is EAGVVQSPRYKIIEKKQPVAFWCNPISGHNTLYWYLQNLGQGPELLIRYENEEAVDDSQLPKDRFSAERLKGVDSTLKIQPAELGDSAVYLCASSFEQGAGEQFFGPGTRLTVL.

V gene TRBV6-1 combines with J gene TRBJ1-1, with D perhaps TRBD1 (5 bases). The CDR3 is 16 residues long. Germline V gene lookup returns CDR1 MNHNS and CDR2 SASEGT. The V and J ends lost 6 bases and 0 bases respectively, with 17 bases between them. The CDR3 region is CASRRGSRGVNTEAFF. The CDR3 nucleotides read TGTGCCAGCAGGCGGGGGAGTAGAGGGGTGAACACTGAAGCTTTCTTT.

This clonotype was counted between two and nine times. This chain links TRBV7-8 with TRBJ2-7; tentatively, D is TRBD2 (7 bases). Trimming took off 2 bases at V and 3 bases at J, with 17 bases between the two ends. This CDR3 has 16 amino acids. Germline V gene data show CDR1 as SGHVS and CDR2 as FQNEAQ. The CDR3 nucleotides read TGTGCCAGCAGCTTATTCGAGGGGGGGGGCTACTACGAGCAGTACTTC. Translated: CASSLFEGGGYYEQYF.

Comments on this clonotype: A much larger clone differs from this one at a single base, so this may be a read error. This chain joins TRBV27 and TRBJ1-2; no definite D call. CDR3 length: 15 amino acids. From germline, CDR1 is MNHEY and CDR2 SMNVEV (reference sequence). CDR3 residues: CTSSFSRNVNYGYTF. Written as DNA, the CDR3 is TGTACCAGCAGTTTCTCTCGTAATGTTAACTATGGCTACACCTTC.

This clonotype has ten or more counts. V is TRBV11-3 and J is TRBJ2-7; D possibly corresponds to TRBD1 (6 bases). CDR1 is SGHNT and CDR2 is YENEEA in the germline V gene. V lost 4 bases, J lost 5 bases, and 12 bases lay in between. This CDR3 is built from 13 residues. CDR3 residues: CASSSQGNHEQYF. The CDR3 DNA is TGTGCCAGCAGCTCCCAGGGGAACCACGAGCAGTACTTC.

The rearrangement uses TRBV19 and TRBJ2-3; 7 positions match TRBD1. Germline CDR1 LNHDA, CDR2 SQIVND (reference sequence). The CDR3 is 16 amino acids. With V trimmed by 3 bases and J by 0 bases, 6 bases remained unmatched. CDR3 residues: CASSIETGTSTDTQYF. CDR3 DNA sequence: TGTGCCAGTAGTATCGAGACAGGGACGAGCACAGATACGCAGTATTTT.

The rearrangement joins TRBV3-1 to TRBJ2-1; no firm D call. Germline CDR1 is LGHDT and CDR2 is YNNKEL (reference sequence). CDR3 length: 13 residues. V gave up 1 base and J gave up 9 bases, with 10 bases separating them. This CDR3 is CASSQGFSAEQFF. CDR3 in DNA: TGTGCCAGCAGCCAAGGTTTTTCAGCTGAGCAGTTCTTC.

This clonotype was picked up many times. The CDR3 reads CSARTWDRYEQYF. In DNA, the CDR3 is TGCAGTGCTAGGACTTGGGACCGCTACGAGCAGTACTTC. The chain joins TRBV20-1 to TRBJ2-7; D may be TRBD1 or TRBD2 (5 bases each). The CDR3 length is 13 residues. Trimming stripped 3 bases from V and 3 bases from J, with 12 bases between. Germline lookup yields CDR1 DFQATT and CDR2 SNEGSKA (reference sequence).

The table lists this clonotype with a few counts. This rearrangement joins TRBV20-1 to TRBJ2-7, with 12 bases that match TRBD1. With V trimmed by 6 bases and J by 4 bases, 7 bases remained unmatched. The CDR3 has 14 amino acids. The V gene's germline CDR1 is DFQATT and CDR2 SNEGSKA (reference sequence). CDR3 amino acids: CSAHPGQGAYEQYF. CDR3 nucleotides: TGCAGTGCGCATCCGGGACAGGGGGCTTACGAGCAGTACTTC.

The sample holds many counts of this clonotype. DNA for the CDR3: TGCAGTGCTGGAGCGAGTGGAGAAAAACTGTTTTTT. Its translation: CSAGASGEKLFF. The chain is built from TRBV20-1 and TRBJ1-4; D uncertain. The CDR3 loop spans 12 amino acids. V was shortened by 5 bases and J by 8 bases, with 12 bases between the two germline ends. Germline loops: CDR1 DFQATT, CDR2 SNEGSKA (reference sequence).

This clonotype was detected only a few times. V usage is TRBV9 and J usage is TRBJ1-2; 10 bases are a match to TRBD1. This CDR3 comprises 18 residues. CDR1 SGDLS and CDR2 YYNGEE come from the germline V gene. V was clipped by 4 bases and J by 8 bases; unmatched bases: 20. DNA for the CDR3: TGTGCCAGCAGCAAACGATCCGGGACAGGGGCAAGTATGAGCGGCTACACCTTC. Its protein product is CASSKRSGTGASMSGYTF.

The genes are TRBV5-1 and TRBJ2-3; no firm D call. The CDR3 is 13 residues long. Trimming left V 0 bases short and J 4 bases short, with 6 bases between. Looked up from germline, CDR1 is SGHRS and CDR2 is YFSETQ. The CDR3 loop reads CASSLGFSDTQYF. CDR3 sequence (DNA): TGCGCCAGCAGCTTGGGGTTTTCAGATACGCAGTATTTT.

This clonotype has a count of ten or more. V is TRBV7-2 and J is TRBJ2-7; either TRBD1 or TRBD2 may fit D (6 bases each). V shed 5 bases and J shed 6 bases, with 11 bases lying between them. Germline CDR1 and CDR2: SGHTA and FQGNSA. This CDR3 is 12 amino acids long. The CDR3 nucleotides read TGTGCCAGCAGCGGTAGGGGGGCCGAGCAGTACTTC. This gives the protein CASSGRGAEQYF.

This clonotype has just a few counts. The chain has TRBV5-1 and TRBJ1-6; a possible D gene is TRBD1 (5 bases). Trimming shortened V by 0 bases and J by 12 bases, and 10 bases separated the two germline ends. Germline V gives CDR1 SGHRS, CDR2 YFSETQ. The CDR3 sequence is 13 residues long. DNA of the CDR3: TGCGCCAGCAGCTTGGGGGTGGGGGAACCCCTCCACTTT. This encodes CASSLGVGEPLHF.

The CDR3 here is CASSLRDRGTEQYF. CDR3 nucleotide sequence: TGTGCCAGCAGTTTAAGGGACAGGGGAACCGAGCAGTACTTC. The V gene is TRBV27, the J gene TRBJ2-7; 10 positions match TRBD1. The CDR3 has 14 residues. With V trimmed by 2 bases and J by 6 bases, 4 bases remained unmatched. Germline CDR1 and CDR2: MNHEY and SMNVEV (reference sequence).

This clonotype has ten or more counts. The chain has TRBV20-1 and TRBJ2-4; 7 nucleotides align to TRBD1. With V trimmed by 2 bases and J by 2 bases, 9 bases remained unmatched. CDR1 DFQATT and CDR2 SNEGSKA come from the germline V gene (reference sequence). The CDR3 extends over 16 amino acids. CDR3 bases: TGCAGTGCTAGAAAGAGTTCGACAGGGTCCAAAAACATTCAGTACTTC. Its protein is CSARKSSTGSKNIQYF.

The chain uses TRBV2 and TRBJ2-5; D gene uncertain. Trimming stripped 8 bases from V and 3 bases from J, with 7 bases between. The CDR3 runs to 11 residues. Germline-derived CDR1 and CDR2 are SNHLY and FYNNEI. CDR3 sequence reads: CASAPEETQYF. In DNA form, the CDR3 reads TGTGCCAGCGCCCCAGAAGAGACCCAGTACTTC.

This clonotype was recorded at least ten times. The V gene is TRBV3-1, the J gene TRBJ2-7, with 10 bases lining up with TRBD2. CDR3 size: 16 residues. Germline V gene data show CDR1 as LGHDT and CDR2 as YNNKEL (reference sequence). The J segment lost 2 bases and the V segment lost 6 bases, leaving 10 bases of the junction unmatched. The CDR3 sequence: CASRLGASGGTYEQYF. CDR3 DNA sequence: TGTGCCAGCAGGCTGGGCGCTAGCGGGGGAACCTACGAGCAGTACTTC.

In this sample, this clonotype turned up many times. The chain uses TRBV12-3 or TRBV12-4 and TRBJ2-3, with 8 bases fitting TRBD2. The CDR3 spans 14 residues. V lost 8 bases, J lost 1 base, and 5 bases stayed unmatched. The CDR3 DNA reads TGTGCCAGCGGGAGAGCGGGGGGCACAGATACGCAGTATTTT. This gives the protein CASGRAGGTDTQYF.

This clonotype was seen many times. This chain joins TRBV28 and TRBJ2-7, with D possibly being TRBD1 (9 bases). This CDR3 is built from 16 residues. CDR1 and CDR2 (germline): MDHEN, SYDVKM. V lost 6 bases and J 2 bases, leaving 20 bases between the germline ends. CDR3 residues: CASSEPGGTGTYEQYF. The CDR3 region has the DNA TGTGCCAGCAGCGAACCGGGGGGGACAGGGACCTACGAGCAGTACTTC.

This sequence joins TRBV30 and TRBJ1-2; 10 bases align to TRBD1. Germline assignment: CDR1 GTSNPN and CDR2 SVGIG (reference sequence). V lost 2 bases, J lost 12 bases, and 9 bases stayed unmatched. The CDR3 length is 13 residues. The CDR3 DNA is TGTGCCTGGAGTCCCATCGGACAGGGGGGTCACACCTTC. Translating it yields CAWSPIGQGGHTF.

This clonotype was seen at least ten times. The rearrangement links TRBV10-2 to TRBJ2-7, with TRBD1 matching 10 bases. CDR1 is WSHSY, CDR2 SAAADI, per germline. The CDR3 loop spans 15 amino acids. With V trimmed by 3 bases and J by 5 bases, 7 bases remained unmatched. This CDR3 is CASSDFATGGHEQYF. The CDR3 nucleotides are TGCGCCAGCAGTGATTTTGCGACAGGGGGCCACGAGCAGTACTTC.